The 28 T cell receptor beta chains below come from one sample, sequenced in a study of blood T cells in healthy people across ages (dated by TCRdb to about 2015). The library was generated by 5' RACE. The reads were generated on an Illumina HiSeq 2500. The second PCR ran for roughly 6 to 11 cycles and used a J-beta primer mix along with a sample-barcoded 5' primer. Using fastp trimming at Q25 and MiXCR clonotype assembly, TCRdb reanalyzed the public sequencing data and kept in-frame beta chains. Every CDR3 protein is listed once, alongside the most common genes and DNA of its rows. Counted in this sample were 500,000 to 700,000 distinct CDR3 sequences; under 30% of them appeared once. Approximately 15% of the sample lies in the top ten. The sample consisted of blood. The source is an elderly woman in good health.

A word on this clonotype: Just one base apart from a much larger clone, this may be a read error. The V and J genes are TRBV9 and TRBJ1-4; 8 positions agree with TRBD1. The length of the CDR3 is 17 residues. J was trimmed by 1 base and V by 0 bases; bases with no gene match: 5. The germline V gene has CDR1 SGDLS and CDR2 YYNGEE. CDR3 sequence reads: CASSVGQGFVTNEKLFF. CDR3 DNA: TGTGCCAGCAGCGTAGGACAGGGGTTTGTAACTAATGAAAAACTGTTTTTT. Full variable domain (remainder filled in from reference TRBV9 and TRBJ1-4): DSGVTQTPKHLITATGQRVTLRCSPRSGDLSVYWYQQSLDQGLQFLIQYYNGEERAKGNILERFSAQQFPDLHSELNLSSLELGDSALYFCASSVGQGFVTNEKLFFGSGTQLSVL.

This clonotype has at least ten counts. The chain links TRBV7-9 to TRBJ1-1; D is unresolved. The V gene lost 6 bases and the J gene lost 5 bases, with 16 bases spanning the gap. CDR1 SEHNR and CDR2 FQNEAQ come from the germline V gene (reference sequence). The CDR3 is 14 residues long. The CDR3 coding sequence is TGTGCCAGCAGACCTCCCGTCGGTGGGACTGAAGCTTTCTTT. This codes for CASRPPVGGTEAFF.

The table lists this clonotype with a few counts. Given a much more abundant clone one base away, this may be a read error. CDR3 coding DNA: TGCGCCAGCAGCCCCAGGGGACCTGGGGCCAACGTCCGGACTTTC. This codes for CASSPRGPGANVRTF. The chain is built from TRBV5-1 and TRBJ2-6, with a possible D match to TRBD1 (6 bases). This CDR3 region has 15 residues. Germline V gene lookup returns CDR1 SGHRS and CDR2 YFSETQ.

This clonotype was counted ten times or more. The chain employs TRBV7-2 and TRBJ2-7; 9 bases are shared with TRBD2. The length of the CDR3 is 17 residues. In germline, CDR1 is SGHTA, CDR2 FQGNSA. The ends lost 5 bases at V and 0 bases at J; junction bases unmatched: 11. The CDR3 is CASSPGPSGASSYEQYF. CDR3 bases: TGTGCCAGCAGCCCAGGTCCTAGCGGGGCGAGCTCCTACGAGCAGTACTTC. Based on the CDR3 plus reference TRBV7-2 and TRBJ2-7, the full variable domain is GAGVSQSPSNKVTEKGKDVELRCDPISGHTALYWYRQSLGQGLEFLIYFQGNSAPDKSGLPSDRFSAERTGGSVSTLTIQRTQQEDSAVYLCASSPGPSGASSYEQYFGPGTRLTVT.

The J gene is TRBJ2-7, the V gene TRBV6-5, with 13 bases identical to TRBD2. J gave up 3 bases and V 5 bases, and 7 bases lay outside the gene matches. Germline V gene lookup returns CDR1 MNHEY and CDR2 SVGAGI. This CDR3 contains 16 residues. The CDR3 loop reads CASSRPRLAGGYEQYF. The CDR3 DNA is TGTGCCAGCAGTCGACCAAGACTAGCGGGAGGCTACGAGCAGTACTTC.

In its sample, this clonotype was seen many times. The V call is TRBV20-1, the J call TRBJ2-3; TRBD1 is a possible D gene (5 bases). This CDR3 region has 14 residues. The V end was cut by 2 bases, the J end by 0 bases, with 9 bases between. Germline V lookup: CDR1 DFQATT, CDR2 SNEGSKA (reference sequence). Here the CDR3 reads CSARIGASTDTQYF. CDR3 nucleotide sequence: TGCAGTGCTAGAATAGGGGCCAGCACAGATACGCAGTATTTT.

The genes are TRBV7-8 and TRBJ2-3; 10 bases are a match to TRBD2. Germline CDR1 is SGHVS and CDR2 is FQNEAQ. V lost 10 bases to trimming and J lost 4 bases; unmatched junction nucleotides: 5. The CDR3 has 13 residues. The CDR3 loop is CATVAGGPDTQYF. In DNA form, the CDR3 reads TGTGCCACCGTAGCGGGGGGTCCAGATACGCAGTATTTT. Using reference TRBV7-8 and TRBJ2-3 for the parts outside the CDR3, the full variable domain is GAGVSQSPRYKVAKRGQDVALRCDPISGHVSLFWYQQALGQGPEFLTYFQNEAQLDKSGLPSDRFFAERPEGSVSTLKIQRTQQEDSAVYLCATVAGGPDTQYFGPGTRLTVL.

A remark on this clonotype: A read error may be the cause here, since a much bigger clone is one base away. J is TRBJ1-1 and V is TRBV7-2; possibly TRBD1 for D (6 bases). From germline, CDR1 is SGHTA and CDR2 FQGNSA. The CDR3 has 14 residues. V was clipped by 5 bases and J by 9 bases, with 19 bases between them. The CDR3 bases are TGTGCCAGCAGCGCCCGCGGAGAGGGACACAAAGCTTTCTTT. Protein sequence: CASSARGEGHKAFF.

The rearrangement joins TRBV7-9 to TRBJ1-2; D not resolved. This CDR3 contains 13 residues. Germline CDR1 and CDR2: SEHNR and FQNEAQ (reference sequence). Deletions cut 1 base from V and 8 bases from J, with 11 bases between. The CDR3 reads CASSLESLRGYTF. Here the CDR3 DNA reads TGTGCCAGCAGCTTAGAGTCACTGAGAGGCTACACCTTC.

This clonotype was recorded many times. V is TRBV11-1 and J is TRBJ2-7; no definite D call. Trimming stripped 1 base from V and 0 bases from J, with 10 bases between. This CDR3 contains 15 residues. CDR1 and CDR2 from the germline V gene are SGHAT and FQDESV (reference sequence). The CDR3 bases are TGTGCCAGCAGCTTAGAGGCCAGGAGCTCCTACGAGCAGTACTTC. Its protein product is CASSLEARSSYEQYF.

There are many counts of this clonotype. CDR3 amino acids: CASSWEGRREETQYF. The CDR3 DNA follows: TGTGCCAGCAGCTGGGAGGGACGGAGAGAAGAGACCCAGTACTTC. This chain links TRBV11-2 with TRBJ2-5; 7 bases map to TRBD2. From germline, CDR1 is SGHAT and CDR2 FQNNGV. The CDR3 has 15 amino acids. V lost 4 bases and J lost 3; bases outside the gene matches: 8. The variable domain in full, with the rest retrieved from reference TRBV11-2 and TRBJ2-5, is EAGVAQSPRYKIIEKRQSVAFWCNPISGHATLYWYQQILGQGPKLLIQFQNNGVVDDSQLPKDRFSAERLKGVDSTLKIQPAKLEDSAVYLCASSWEGRREETQYFGPGTRLLVL.

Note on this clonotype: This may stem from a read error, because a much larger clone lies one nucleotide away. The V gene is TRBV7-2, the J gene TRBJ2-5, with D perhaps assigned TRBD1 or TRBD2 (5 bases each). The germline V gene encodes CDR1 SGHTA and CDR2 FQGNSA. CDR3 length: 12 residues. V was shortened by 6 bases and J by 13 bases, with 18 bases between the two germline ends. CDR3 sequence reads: CASSPTGTPAYF. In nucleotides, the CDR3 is TGTGCCAGCAGTCCTACCGGGACGCCGGCGTACTTC. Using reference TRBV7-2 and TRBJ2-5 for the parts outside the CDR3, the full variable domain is GAGVSQSPSNKVTEKGKDVELRCDPISGHTALYWYRQSLGQGLEFLIYFQGNSAPDKSGLPSDRFSAERTGGSVSTLTIQRTQQEDSAVYLCASSPTGTPAYFGPGTRLLVL.

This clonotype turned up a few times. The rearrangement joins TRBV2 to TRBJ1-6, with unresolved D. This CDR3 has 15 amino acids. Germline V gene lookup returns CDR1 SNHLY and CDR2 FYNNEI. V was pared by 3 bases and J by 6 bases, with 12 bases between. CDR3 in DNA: TGTGCCAGCAGTGACGTGGCAGTCAGTAATTCACCCCTCCACTTT. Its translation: CASSDVAVSNSPLHF.

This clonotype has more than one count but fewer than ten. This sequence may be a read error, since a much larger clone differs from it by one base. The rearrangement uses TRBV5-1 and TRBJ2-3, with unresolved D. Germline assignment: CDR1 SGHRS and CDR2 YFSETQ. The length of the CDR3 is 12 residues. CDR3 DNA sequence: TGCACCAGCAGCTTGCCCGGTGATACGCAGTATTTT. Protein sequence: CTSSLPGDTQYF.

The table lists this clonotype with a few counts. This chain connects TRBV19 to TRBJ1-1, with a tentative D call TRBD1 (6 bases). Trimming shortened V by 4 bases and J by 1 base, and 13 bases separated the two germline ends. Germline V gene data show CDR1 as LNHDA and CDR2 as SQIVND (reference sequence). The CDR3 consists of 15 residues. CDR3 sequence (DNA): TGTGCCAGTAGTAGAGACGGGACATCGAACACTGAAGCTTTCTTT. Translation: CASSRDGTSNTEAFF.

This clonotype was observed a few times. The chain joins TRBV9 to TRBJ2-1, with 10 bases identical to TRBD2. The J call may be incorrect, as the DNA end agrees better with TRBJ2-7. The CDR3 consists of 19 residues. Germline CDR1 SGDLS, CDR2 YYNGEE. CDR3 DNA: TGTGCCAGCAGCGTAGGTAGTCGAGGAGCGGGGGGGCTCTACAATGAGCAGTACTTC. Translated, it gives CASSVGSRGAGGLYNEQYF.

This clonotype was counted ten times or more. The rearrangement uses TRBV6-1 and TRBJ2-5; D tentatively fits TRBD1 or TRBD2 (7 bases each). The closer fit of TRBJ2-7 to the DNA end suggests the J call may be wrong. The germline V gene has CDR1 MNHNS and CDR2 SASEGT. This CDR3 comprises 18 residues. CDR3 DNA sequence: TGTGCCAGCAGTGGGAGGGAGGGGGCGTCGACCCTACCCGGCGAGCAGTACTTC. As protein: CASSGREGASTLPGEQYF.

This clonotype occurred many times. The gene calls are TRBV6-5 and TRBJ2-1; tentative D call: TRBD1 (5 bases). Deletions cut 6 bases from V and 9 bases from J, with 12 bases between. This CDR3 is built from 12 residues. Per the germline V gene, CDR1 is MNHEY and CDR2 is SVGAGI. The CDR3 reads CASRSRVGEQFF. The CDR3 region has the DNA TGTGCCAGCAGAAGCAGGGTGGGTGAGCAGTTCTTC.

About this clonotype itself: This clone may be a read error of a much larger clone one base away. This chain's CDR3 is CAWSWTGNQNEQFF. In DNA, the CDR3 is TGTGCCTGGAGCTGGACAGGGAATCAAAATGAGCAGTTCTTC. J is TRBJ2-1 and V is TRBV30, with 8 bases matching TRBD1. Per the germline V gene, CDR1 is GTSNPN and CDR2 is SVGIG (reference sequence). V was pared by 3 bases and J by 7 bases, with 8 bases of the junction left unmatched. The CDR3 loop spans 14 amino acids.

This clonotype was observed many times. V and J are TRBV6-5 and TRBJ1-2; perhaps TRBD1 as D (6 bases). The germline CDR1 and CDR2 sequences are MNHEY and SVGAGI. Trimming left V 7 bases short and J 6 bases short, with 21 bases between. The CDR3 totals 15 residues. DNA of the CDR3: TGTGCCAGCACCAAAGCATTGGGACAATTGGATGGCTACACCTTC. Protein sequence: CASTKALGQLDGYTF.

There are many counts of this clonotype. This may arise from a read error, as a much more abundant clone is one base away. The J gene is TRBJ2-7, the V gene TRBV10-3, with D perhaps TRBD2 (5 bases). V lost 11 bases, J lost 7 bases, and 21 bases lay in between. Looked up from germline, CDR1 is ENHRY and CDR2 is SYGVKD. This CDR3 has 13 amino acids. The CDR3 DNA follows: TGTGCCCGAAACGGGGTCTCCTACAATGAGCAGTACTTC. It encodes CARNGVSYNEQYF.

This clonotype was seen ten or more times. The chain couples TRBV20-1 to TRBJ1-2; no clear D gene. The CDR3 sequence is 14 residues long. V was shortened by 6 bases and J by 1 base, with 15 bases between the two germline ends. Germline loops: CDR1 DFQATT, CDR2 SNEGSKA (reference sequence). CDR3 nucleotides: TGCAGTGCGTTGGACGGAGCATTTAACTATGGCTACACCTTC. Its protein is CSALDGAFNYGYTF.

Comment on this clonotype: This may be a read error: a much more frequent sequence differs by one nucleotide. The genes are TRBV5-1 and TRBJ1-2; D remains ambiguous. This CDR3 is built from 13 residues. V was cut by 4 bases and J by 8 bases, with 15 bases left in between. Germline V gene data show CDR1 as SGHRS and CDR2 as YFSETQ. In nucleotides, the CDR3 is TGCGCCAGCAGCGTGGGTGGAGGGAGAGGCTACACCTTC. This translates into CASSVGGGRGYTF.

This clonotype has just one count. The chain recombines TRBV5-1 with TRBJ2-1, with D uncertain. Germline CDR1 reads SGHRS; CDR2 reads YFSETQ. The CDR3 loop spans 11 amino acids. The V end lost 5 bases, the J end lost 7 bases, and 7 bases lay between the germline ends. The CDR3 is CASRIGNEQFF. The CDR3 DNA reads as TGCGCCAGCAGGATTGGGAATGAGCAGTTCTTC. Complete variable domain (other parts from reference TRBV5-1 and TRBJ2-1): KAGVTQTPRYLIKTRGQQVTLSCSPISGHRSVSWYQQTPGQGLQFLFEYFSETQRNKGNFPGRFSGRQFSNSRSEMNVSTLELGDSALYLCASRIGNEQFFGPGTRLTVL.

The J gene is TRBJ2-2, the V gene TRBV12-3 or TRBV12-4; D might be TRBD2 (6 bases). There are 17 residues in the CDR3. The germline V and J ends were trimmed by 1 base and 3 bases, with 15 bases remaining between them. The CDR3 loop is CASSLDLRGGHTGELFF. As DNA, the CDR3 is TGTGCCAGCAGTTTAGATTTGAGGGGAGGCCACACCGGGGAGCTGTTTTTT.

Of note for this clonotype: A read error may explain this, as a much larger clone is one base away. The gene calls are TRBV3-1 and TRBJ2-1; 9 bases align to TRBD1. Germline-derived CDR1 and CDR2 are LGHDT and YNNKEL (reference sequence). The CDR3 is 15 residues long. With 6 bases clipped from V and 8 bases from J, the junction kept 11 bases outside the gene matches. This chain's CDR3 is CASRSTGTGCHEQFF. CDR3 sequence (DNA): TGTGCCAGCAGGTCCACCGGGACAGGGTGCCATGAGCAGTTCTTC.

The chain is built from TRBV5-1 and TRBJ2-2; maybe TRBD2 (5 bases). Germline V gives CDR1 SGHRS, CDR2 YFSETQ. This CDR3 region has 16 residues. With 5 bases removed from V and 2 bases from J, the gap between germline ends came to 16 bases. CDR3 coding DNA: TGCGCCAGCAGTTACGGACTGGGAAAAAACACCGGGGAGCTGTTTTTT. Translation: CASSYGLGKNTGELFF.

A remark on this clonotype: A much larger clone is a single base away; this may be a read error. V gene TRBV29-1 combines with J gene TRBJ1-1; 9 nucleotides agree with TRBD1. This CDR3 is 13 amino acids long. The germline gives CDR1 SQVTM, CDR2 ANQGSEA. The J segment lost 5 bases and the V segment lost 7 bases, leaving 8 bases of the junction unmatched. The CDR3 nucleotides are TGCAGCGGACGTTACAGGGGGCAAACTGAAGCTTTCTTT. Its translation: CSGRYRGQTEAFF.